One TCR beta chain is described in this entry. This clonotype was seen many times. What antigen it recognizes has not been identified. Base qualities are not recorded, but no much larger clone differs from it by a single base. From the cysteine up to the phenylalanine, the CDR3 has a length of 15 residues. The entry retains the CDR3 DNA only, 45 bases that are in frame from base 1. Compared with germline, V lacks 5 bases and J lacks 4 bases; bases without a gene match: 11. CDR1 SGHTA and CDR2 FQGNSA were looked up in the germline V gene. The data were obtained in a study of T cell repertoires in cytomegalovirus infection (dated 2019 in TCRdb). For context, the study as a whole: Donor HLA type was relevant to the analysis, because carriage of CMV infection together with the matching HLA type was indicated by public TCR beta signatures.

TCRdb records Illumina HiSeq 1500 as the sequencer. The public reads were run again by TCRdb, first through fastp at Q25 and then through MiXCR, and only productive beta chains were kept. Merged by CDR3 protein, the rows form single entries marked with the most common genes and DNA. Counted in this sample were about 150,000 distinct CDR3 sequences; more than 15% of them appeared once. The biggest ten clones account for approximately 19% of the sample. What the study reported, not specific to this receptor: In both this cohort and an independent cohort of a few hundred donors, the cumulative frequency of public TCR beta family members distinguished carriers of CMV infection plus the relevant HLA type. The ex vivo response was dominated by HLA-C-restricted CMV-specific TCR beta clonotypes, and the single most frequent clonotype in two of eight donors was supplied by these HLA-C-restricted clonotypes.

The sequence came from a human donor in good health (CMV status not recorded). Some clones in this sample may be carry-over from other donors' samples. The sample consisted of CD8+ T cells from PBMCs. Recombination joined TRBV7-2 with TRBJ2-7; the junction holds 7 bases that match TRBD2. The CDR3 reads CASSPRPWEGYEQYF. The bases read TGTGCCAGCAGCCCGAGGCCCTGGGAGGGTTACGAGCAGTACTTC.